The 30 T cell receptor beta chains below all came from one sample that was sequenced in a study of T cells in Graves' hyperthyroidism and ophthalmopathy (dated by TCRdb to the late 2010s). Preparation of the library involved multiplex PCR. Sequencing was carried out with an Illumina HiSeq 2000. Amplification of TCR beta CDR3 regions was carried out from RNA transcripts. A first-round RT-PCR of the TCR CDR3 used the HTBI primer set with the Qiagen OneStep RT-PCR kit. Starting from the raw public reads, TCRdb applied fastp trimming at Q25, assembled clones with MiXCR and retained in-frame beta chains. Here each entry gathers all rows of one CDR3 protein and keeps the most common genes and DNA. The sample contains over 250,000 distinct CDR3 sequences, under 30% of them found a single time. The top ten clonotypes cover about 25% of the sample. Specimen: blood. These TCRs come from a middle-aged man with Graves' hyperthyroidism that later progressed to Graves' ophthalmopathy.

This clonotype was picked up many times. The chain carries TRBV3-1 and TRBJ2-7; 8 nucleotides line up with TRBD1. CDR1 is LGHDT, CDR2 YNNKEL, per germline (reference sequence). The CDR3 runs 16 residues. The V and J ends lost 5 bases and 2 bases, in that order; junction bases with no gene match: 11. CDR3 DNA sequence: TGTGCCAGCAGCTCGAGAGCCCGGGACAGGCCCTACGAGCAGTACTTC. This encodes CASSSRARDRPYEQYF.

There are many counts of this clonotype. This chain uses TRBV6-1 with TRBJ2-5; D is perhaps TRBD2 (5 bases). CDR1 and CDR2 (germline): MNHNS, SASEGT. The CDR3 loop spans 15 amino acids. Trimming left V 5 bases short and J 1 base short, with 14 bases between. CDR3: CASSRGPWPQETQYF. The CDR3 region has the DNA TGTGCCAGCAGTCGGGGTCCATGGCCCCAAGAGACCCAGTACTTC.

This clonotype was observed at least ten times. The V and J genes are TRBV2 and TRBJ1-1, with no clear D. The CDR3 contains 13 residues. Germline V gene sequence: CDR1 SNHLY, CDR2 FYNNEI. V lost 8 bases, J lost 0 bases, and 10 bases lay in between. This chain's CDR3 is CASVQEMNTEAFF. CDR3 nucleotides: TGTGCCAGCGTTCAGGAGATGAACACTGAAGCTTTCTTT.

Many counts were recorded for this clonotype. V is TRBV30 and J is TRBJ1-2; 8 bases fit TRBD1. V gave up 2 bases and J gave up 5 bases; unmatched junction bases: 4. CDR3 length: 13 amino acids. The germline gives CDR1 GTSNPN, CDR2 SVGIG (reference sequence). The CDR3 bases are TGTGCCTGGAGTATCGGACAGGGTTATGGCTACACCTTC. It codes for CAWSIGQGYGYTF. Looking up the rest from reference TRBV30 and TRBJ1-2 gives the full variable domain: SQTIHQWPATLVQPVGSPLSLECTVEGTSNPNLYWYRQAAGRGLQLLFYSVGIGQISSEVPQNLSASRPQDRQFILSSKKLLLSDSGFYLCAWSIGQGYGYTFGSGTRLTVV.

The V and J genes are TRBV20-1 and TRBJ2-2; 14 nucleotides match TRBD2. Losses at the gene ends were 5 bases for V and 6 bases for J; bases not matched to a gene: 5. CDR1 and CDR2 from the germline V gene are DFQATT and SNEGSKA (reference sequence). The CDR3 loop spans 15 amino acids. Written as DNA, the CDR3 is TGCAGTGCTGCAGGGACTAGCGGGAGTTCCGGGGAGCTGTTTTTT. Translated: CSAAGTSGSSGELFF.

This clonotype has ten or more counts. The V and J genes are TRBV4-1 and TRBJ1-1; a possible D gene is TRBD1 (5 bases). V shed 1 base and J shed 1 base, with 13 bases lying between them. Germline CDR1 is MGHRA and CDR2 is YSYEKL. CDR3 length equals 16 residues. The CDR3 loop is CASSQVGAMANTEAFF. The CDR3, as DNA: TGCGCCAGCAGCCAAGTCGGGGCGATGGCGAACACTGAAGCTTTCTTT.

The genes are TRBV20-1 and TRBJ2-5, with TRBD2 matching 12 bases. The V and J ends lost 3 bases and 5 bases, in that order; junction bases with no gene match: 1. CDR1 and CDR2 (germline): DFQATT, SNEGSKA (reference sequence). This CDR3 is built from 13 residues. DNA of the CDR3: TGCAGTGCTAGGACTAGCGGGAGTGAGACCCAGTACTTC. Translated, it gives CSARTSGSETQYF.

The sample holds one count of this clonotype. The V and J genes are TRBV12-3 or TRBV12-4 and TRBJ2-7; 12 bases agree with TRBD2. V gave up 5 bases and J gave up 6 bases; unmatched junction bases: 14. CDR3 length equals 17 residues. The CDR3 reads CASSPPAGLAGLSEQYF. Written as DNA, the CDR3 is TGTGCCAGCAGTCCCCCGGCCGGACTAGCGGGACTGAGCGAGCAGTACTTC.

This chain joins TRBV6-2 or TRBV6-3 and TRBJ2-5, with 10 bases identical to TRBD1. Unmatched junction bases numbered 18, after V lost 2 bases and J lost 0 bases. Germline CDR1 and CDR2: MNHEY and SVGEGT. The CDR3 length is 21 residues. CDR3 amino acids: CASSYDTRPNSGTGDQETQYF. The CDR3 DNA reads as TGTGCCAGCAGTTACGATACGCGGCCGAATTCCGGGACAGGGGACCAAGAGACCCAGTACTTC.

In this sample, this clonotype turned up a few times. The chain has TRBV27 and TRBJ2-5; the D gene is possibly TRBD2 (6 bases). The CDR3 contains 13 residues. CDR1 is MNHEY and CDR2 is SMNVEV in the germline V gene (reference sequence). The V end was cut by 3 bases, the J end by 4 bases, with 9 bases between. This CDR3 reads CASSFSAGETQYF. CDR3 bases: TGTGCCAGCAGTTTCTCAGCGGGAGAGACCCAGTACTTC.

This sequence joins TRBV12-3 or TRBV12-4 and TRBJ2-5; the D is unclear. The length of the CDR3 is 15 residues. Trimming shortened V by 1 base and J by 2 bases, and 11 bases separated the two germline ends. CDR3 in DNA: TGTGCCAGCAGTTTAGGGCCAGGCGGTCAAGAGACCCAGTACTTC. Translated, it gives CASSLGPGGQETQYF.

The chain recombines TRBV28 with TRBJ1-1; D is undetermined. Looked up from germline, CDR1 is MDHEN and CDR2 is SYDVKM. The CDR3 totals 14 residues. V lost 5 bases and J 5 bases, leaving 15 bases between the germline ends. DNA of the CDR3: TGTGCCAGCAGTCCGAGGGTTGGGCTGACTGAAGCTTTCTTT. Translating gives CASSPRVGLTEAFF.

The rearrangement uses TRBV20-1 and TRBJ2-5; 11 nucleotides align to TRBD2. The germline V gene has CDR1 DFQATT and CDR2 SNEGSKA (reference sequence). The CDR3 runs 15 residues. The J segment lost 4 bases and the V segment lost 6 bases, leaving 10 bases of the junction unmatched. The CDR3 reads CSAAPGLAAGETQYF. The CDR3 nucleotides are TGCAGTGCCGCTCCGGGACTAGCGGCGGGAGAGACCCAGTACTTC.

This clonotype was recorded many times. The chain uses TRBV7-8 and TRBJ2-7, with 12 bases aligning to TRBD2. Germline values: CDR1 SGHVS, CDR2 FQNEAQ. Unmatched junction bases numbered 11, after V lost 2 bases and J lost 9 bases. The CDR3 totals 16 residues. In nucleotides, the CDR3 is TGTGCCAGCAGCTTAACCCCACTAGCGGGAGGAGGTCGGCAGTACTTC. Residues: CASSLTPLAGGGRQYF.

This clonotype came up many times. The V call is TRBV18, the J call TRBJ2-7; TRBD2 matches at 10 bases. CDR3 length: 16 amino acids. The ends lost 3 bases at V and 2 bases at J; junction bases unmatched: 7. Germline CDR1 and CDR2: KGHSH and LQKENI. CDR3 protein: CASSPTAGGIAYEQYF. The CDR3 DNA follows: TGTGCCAGCTCACCGACAGCGGGAGGGATAGCCTACGAGCAGTACTTC.

This clonotype showed up many times. The chain joins TRBV29-1 to TRBJ2-5; D is perhaps TRBD2 (5 bases). CDR3 length: 14 amino acids. Looked up from germline, CDR1 is SQVTM and CDR2 is ANQGSEA. Trimming took 1 base from V and 2 from J, leaving 11 bases between them. As DNA, the CDR3 is TGCAGCGTTGAAGCAGTCCTAGCTCAAGAGACCCAGTACTTC. Translated, it gives CSVEAVLAQETQYF.

In its sample, this clonotype was seen many times. The CDR3 DNA follows: TGTGCCATCAGTGAGAGTCTAGCGGAGCCCTGGGGGACCCAGTACTTC. It encodes CAISESLAEPWGTQYF. This chain connects TRBV10-3 to TRBJ2-5, with 7 bases lining up with TRBD2. Germline values: CDR1 ENHRY, CDR2 SYGVKD. The CDR3 extends over 16 amino acids. With V trimmed by 2 bases and J by 7 bases, 13 bases remained unmatched.

This clonotype was seen ten or more times. This chain connects TRBV19 to TRBJ1-5; D not certain. From germline, CDR1 is LNHDA and CDR2 SQIVND (reference sequence). V lost 3 bases and J 7 bases, leaving 10 bases between the germline ends. CDR3 length: 13 amino acids. The CDR3 loop is CASSISIGQPQHF. The CDR3 coding sequence is TGTGCCAGTAGTATTTCGATCGGACAGCCCCAGCATTTT.

This clonotype was found many times. The gene calls are TRBV4-1 and TRBJ1-1; D unresolved. Germline CDR1 MGHRA, CDR2 YSYEKL. Trimming left V 3 bases short and J 2 bases short, with 4 bases between. The CDR3 length is 12 residues. The CDR3 nucleotides are TGCGCCAGCAGCCACGGTAACACTGAAGCTTTCTTT. Protein product: CASSHGNTEAFF.

Turning to this clonotype: At one of its ends the junction is not consistent with the germline gene, which may arise from a read error. Here the CDR3 reads CSARESQGANIQYF. The DNA of the CDR3 is TGCAGTGCTAGAGAATCGCAGGGGGCGAACATCCAGTACTTC. The rearrangement links TRBV20-1 to TRBJ2-4; 8 positions agree with TRBD1. Germline V CDR1 and CDR2: DFQATT, SNEGSKA (reference sequence). The CDR3 consists of 14 residues.

The sample holds many counts of this clonotype. The V call is TRBV10-3, the J call TRBJ2-5; weak D call: TRBD1 (5 bases). The CDR3 spans 13 residues. V lost 6 bases and J lost 6, with 14 bases in between. The germline CDR1 and CDR2 sequences are ENHRY and SYGVKD. CDR3 protein: CAIRGLTSQTQYF. DNA of the CDR3: TGTGCCATCAGGGGGCTCACGTCACAGACCCAGTACTTC.

V usage is TRBV6-1 and J usage is TRBJ2-5; 7 nucleotides match TRBD1. CDR3 length equals 15 residues. With 6 bases clipped from V and 1 base from J, the junction kept 8 bases outside the gene matches. The germline CDR1 and CDR2 sequences are MNHNS and SASEGT. CDR3 DNA sequence: TGTGCCAGCAGACGCCGAGACAGGGCCCAAGAGACCCAGTACTTC. Protein: CASRRRDRAQETQYF.

This clonotype was observed at least ten times. The chain carries TRBV4-1 and TRBJ2-5; 9 bases fit TRBD2. The CDR3 has 17 residues. The ends lost 0 bases at V and 2 bases at J; junction bases unmatched: 7. The germline V gene encodes CDR1 MGHRA and CDR2 YSYEKL. CDR3 in amino acids: CASSQDRASGTQETQYF. CDR3 nucleotides: TGCGCCAGCAGCCAAGATAGGGCTAGCGGGACACAAGAGACCCAGTACTTC.

This clonotype was seen only a few times. CDR3 region: CASSYRKEGYTF. CDR3 bases: TGTGCCAGCAGTTATCGCAAGGAGGGCTACACCTTC. The rearrangement links TRBV6-2 or TRBV6-3 to TRBJ1-2; D uncertain. The CDR3 loop spans 12 amino acids. CDR1 is MNHEY, CDR2 SVGEGT, per germline. Trimming removed 3 bases from V and 8 bases from J, with 10 bases in between.

This clonotype showed up many times. The gene calls are TRBV2 and TRBJ2-2, with TRBD1 matching 7 bases. This CDR3 has 15 residues. Germline CDR1 is SNHLY and CDR2 is FYNNEI. V was clipped by 8 bases and J by 2 bases; unmatched bases: 8. In DNA form, the CDR3 reads TGTGCCAGCGGGACACAGGGGTCTAACACCGGGGAGCTGTTTTTT. It is translated as CASGTQGSNTGELFF.

This clonotype was found many times. The chain has TRBV3-1 and TRBJ2-2, with D maybe TRBD2 (5 bases). Germline V CDR1 and CDR2: LGHDT, YNNKEL (reference sequence). V was trimmed by 7 bases and J by 8 bases, leaving 11 bases between them. This CDR3 has 12 amino acids. The CDR3 sequence: CASTPEGGELFF. The CDR3 bases are TGTGCCAGCACCCCAGAGGGAGGGGAGCTGTTTTTT.

This clonotype was observed many times. The genes are TRBV28 and TRBJ1-5; D may be TRBD1 (5 bases). Per the germline V gene, CDR1 is MDHEN and CDR2 is SYDVKM. The CDR3 loop spans 16 amino acids. V lost 5 bases, J lost 2 bases, and 16 bases lay in between. The CDR3 sequence: CASSHGGVQGNQPQHF. The CDR3 DNA is TGTGCCAGCAGTCACGGGGGGGTCCAGGGCAATCAGCCCCAGCATTTT. Combining the CDR3 with reference TRBV28 and TRBJ1-5 gives the whole variable domain DVKVTQSSRYLVKRTGEKVFLECVQDMDHENMFWYRQDPGLGLRLIYFSYDVKMKEKGDIPEGYSVSREKKERFSLILESASTNQTSMYLCASSHGGVQGNQPQHFGDGTRLSIL.

This clonotype was observed at least ten times. V is TRBV19 and J is TRBJ2-2, with D uncertain. The CDR3 runs 11 residues. V was cut by 3 bases and J by 6 bases, with 2 bases left in between. Germline V gives CDR1 LNHDA, CDR2 SQIVND (reference sequence). CDR3 sequence reads: CASSMSGELFF. CDR3 DNA: TGTGCCAGTAGTATGTCCGGGGAGCTGTTTTTT.

The chain carries TRBV24-1 and TRBJ2-7; TRBD2 agrees at 10 bases. Per germline, CDR1 KGHDR and CDR2 SFDVKD. V was pared by 4 bases and J by 3 bases, with 5 bases of the junction left unmatched. CDR3 length equals 15 residues. The CDR3 bases are TGTGCCACCAGTGACCTGTCTAGCGGGAGCTACGAGCAGTACTTC. Residues: CATSDLSSGSYEQYF.

Many counts were recorded for this clonotype. The CDR3 is CASSLDVGRVYGYTF. The CDR3, as DNA: TGCGCCAGCAGCTTGGACGTGGGGCGGGTCTATGGCTACACCTTC. The chain recombines TRBV5-1 with TRBJ1-2, with a weak D call TRBD1 (5 bases). This CDR3 comprises 15 residues. Germline CDR1 SGHRS, CDR2 YFSETQ. V gave up 0 bases and J gave up 4 bases, with 13 bases separating them. Together with reference TRBV5-1 and TRBJ1-2, the CDR3 gives the full variable domain: KAGVTQTPRYLIKTRGQQVTLSCSPISGHRSVSWYQQTPGQGLQFLFEYFSETQRNKGNFPGRFSGRQFSNSRSEMNVSTLELGDSALYLCASSLDVGRVYGYTFGSGTRLTVV.